These T cell receptor beta chains were read from a single sample in a study of EBV T-cell therapy then PD-1 blockade in nasopharyngeal carcinoma. Profiled with immunoSEQ multiplex PCR; TCRdb holds only in-frame clones, not every one. The sample records over 15,000 clones, less than 90% being singletons. No antigen has been assigned to these receptors. The sample in question was CD8+ T cells from blood, obtained at roughly day 35 from a patient whose treatment included autologous EBV-specific T cells and nivolumab. The receptor source for this set is a man aged 40-49 years with nasopharyngeal carcinoma. Both conserved end residues are part of each CDR3. Fields, in order: D gene, V gene, J gene, clone size, CDR3 protein, CDR3 DNA. The D gene is left open where the match is weak. Clone size is given for some rows only: seen once, a few or many times, or a class if the clone is expanded.

.	TRBV6-6	TRBJ2-1	.	CASSPSGSSYNEQFF	TGTGCCAGCAGCCCGTCCGGGAGCTCCTACAATGAGCAGTTCTTC
TRBD1	TRBV12-3/TRBV12-4	TRBJ2-7	.	CASSPGQPYEQYF	TGTGCCAGCAGTCCGGGACAGCCCTACGAGCAGTACTTC
.	TRBV4-3	TRBJ2-3	.	CASSRLGTDTQYF	TGCGCCAGCAGCCGCCTAGGAACAGATACGCAGTATTTT
.	TRBV2	TRBJ2-7	few	CASRMTGSYEQYF	TGTGCCAGCAGGATGACAGGCTCCTACGAGCAGTACTTC
TRBD1	TRBV6-5	TRBJ1-2	.	CASSGTGASDGYTF	TGTGCCAGCAGCGGGACAGGGGCCTCAGATGGCTACACCTTC
TRBD1	TRBV15	TRBJ2-3	.	CATSAHRGVTTDTQYF	TGTGCCACCAGCGCCCACAGGGGAGTCACGACAGATACGCAGTATTTT
.	TRBV15	TRBJ2-3	.	CATSKDIAATDTQYF	TGTGCCACCAGCAAGGATATAGCGGCCACAGATACGCAGTATTTT
TRBD1	TRBV7-3	TRBJ1-2	.	CASSLGGTAPNYGYTF	TGTGCCAGCAGCTTAGGGGGGACAGCGCCTAACTATGGCTACACCTTC
.	TRBV12-3/TRBV12-4	TRBJ2-2	.	CANQENTGELFF	TGTGCCAATCAGGAGAACACCGGGGAGCTGTTTTTT
TRBD2	TRBV27	TRBJ2-1	few	CASGGDGTYNEQFF	TGTGCCAGCGGGGGGGACGGAACTTACAATGAGCAGTTCTTC
TRBD1	TRBV6-2/TRBV6-3	TRBJ2-7	.	CASSYSGTDYYEQYF	TGTGCCAGCAGTTACTCTGGGACAGATTATTACGAGCAGTACTTC
.	TRBV28	TRBJ1-3	medium-sized	CASRPGLGGNTIYF	TGTGCCAGCAGACCGGGACTGGGAGGAAACACCATATATTTT
.	TRBV29-1	TRBJ2-7	.	CSATKVGGLYEQYF	TGCAGCGCCACGAAGGTAGGGGGGCTCTACGAGCAGTACTTC
TRBD1	TRBV7-9	TRBJ1-4	.	CASSSARVDRVGEKLFF	TGTGCCAGCAGCTCAGCGAGGGTGGACAGGGTAGGCGAAAAACTGTTTTTT
TRBD2	TRBV15	TRBJ2-5	.	CATSRLTGGQETQYF	TGTGCCACCAGCAGGCTCACGGGGGGCCAAGAGACCCAGTACTTC
.	TRBV6-5	TRBJ1-3	.	CASSYSGIAGNTIYF	TGTGCCAGCAGTTACTCGGGGATAGCTGGAAACACCATATATTTT
.	TRBV4-3	TRBJ2-1	once	CASSQDWGGGHNEQFF	TGCGCCAGCAGCCAAGATTGGGGCGGGGGCCACAATGAGCAGTTCTTC
.	TRBV15	TRBJ1-4	once	CATSKETQGSEKLFF	TGTGCCACCAGCAAAGAAACCCAGGGGAGTGAAAAACTGTTTTTT
.	TRBV6-2/TRBV6-3	TRBJ1-2	.	CASSPFSGRNYGYTF	TGTGCCAGCAGTCCATTCTCGGGGAGGAACTATGGCTACACCTTC
.	TRBV29-1	TRBJ2-1	.	CSVATDIGQNEQFF	TGCAGCGTTGCGACCGATATTGGTCAGAATGAGCAGTTCTTC
.	TRBV15	TRBJ1-1	once	CATSRERAEAEAFF	TGTGCCACCAGCAGAGAGAGGGCTGAGGCTGAAGCTTTCTTT
.	TRBV5-1	TRBJ1-1	.	CASSLRGAHTEAFF	TGCGCCAGCAGCTTGCGGGGGGCCCACACTGAAGCTTTCTTT
TRBD2	TRBV27	TRBJ2-5	.	CASSLVTPGTSGKETQYF	TGTGCCAGCAGTTTGGTCACTCCCGGGACTAGCGGTAAAGAGACCCAGTACTTC
TRBD2	TRBV24-1	TRBJ2-7	.	CATSEGGDYYEQYF	TGTGCCACCAGTGAGGGGGGGGACTACTACGAGCAGTACTTC
.	TRBV11-3	TRBJ2-7	.	CASSLGTFYEQYF	TGTGCCAGCAGCTTAGGAACTTTCTACGAGCAGTACTTC
.	TRBV15	TRBJ2-5	.	CATRDTGVETQYF	TGTGCCACCAGGGACACTGGAGTAGAGACCCAGTACTTC
TRBD2	TRBV6-2/TRBV6-3	TRBJ2-1	.	CASSYSLAGVNEQFF	TGTGCCAGCAGTTACTCGCTAGCGGGGGTTAATGAGCAGTTCTTC
.	TRBV21-1	TRBJ2-7	.	CASSKVAPIRGADEQYF	TGTGCCAGCAGCAAAGTAGCCCCTATCCGGGGGGCCGACGAGCAGTACTTC
TRBD2	TRBV6-6	TRBJ2-1	.	CASSLGTNLGNEQFF	TGTGCCAGCAGTTTGGGGACTAACTTGGGAAATGAGCAGTTCTTC
.	TRBV25-1	TRBJ1-4	.	CASSPDGAFQDEKLFF	TGTGCCAGCTCCCCGGACGGGGCCTTCCAGGATGAAAAACTGTTTTTT
.	TRBV16	TRBJ2-7	.	CASSLLTGEQYF	TGTGCCAGCAGCCTCTTAACCGGGGAGCAGTACTTC
.	TRBV29-1	TRBJ2-3	.	CSVEGEGAPADTQYF	TGCAGCGTTGAGGGGGAGGGGGCGCCAGCAGATACGCAGTATTTT
.	TRBV2	TRBJ1-1	.	CASSDGRVGEAFF	TGTGCCAGCAGTGATGGGAGGGTTGGTGAAGCTTTCTTT
TRBD2	TRBV3-1/TRBV3-2	TRBJ2-7	.	CASSLSVQRGWTYEQYF	TGTGCCAGCAGCCTAAGTGTCCAGCGGGGGTGGACCTACGAGCAGTACTTC
.	TRBV28	TRBJ1-1	.	CASSLFRRANTEAFF	TGTGCCAGCAGTTTATTCCGCAGGGCGAACACTGAAGCTTTCTTT
.	TRBV5-4	TRBJ1-3	.	CASSLFVGDTIYF	TGTGCCAGCAGCTTGTTTGTTGGAGACACCATATATTTT